Sequencing of this TCR beta chain was carried out in a study of blood T cell repertoires in COVID-19. Overall study: There were acute and convalescent COVID-19 samples, and they came from the United States, Italy and Spain.

V was clipped by 6 bases and J by 4 bases; unmatched bases: 8. This CDR3 is 15 amino acids long. Germline V gives CDR1 MNHNY, CDR2 SVGAGI (reference sequence). The repertoire was sequenced with immunoSEQ multiplex PCR; TCRdb's copy has only in-frame clones and lacks some. In the table there are over 100,000 clones, over 65% of which are singletons. The sequence came from a woman aged 65 to 85 with acute or convalescent COVID-19. This chain joins TRBV6-6 and TRBJ1-5; 8 nucleotides match TRBD1. Sequences were obtained from peripheral blood. CDR3 loop: CASSWTGRRNQPQHF. CDR3 DNA sequence: TGTGCCAGCAGCTGGACAGGGCGCAGGAATCAGCCCCAGCATTTT.